The sequence of this TCR beta chain was determined in a study of blood T cell repertoires in COVID-19. Study at large: The origin of the acute and convalescent COVID-19 samples was the United States, Italy and Spain.

This CDR3 comprises 18 residues. V lost 8 bases to trimming and J lost 8 bases; unmatched junction nucleotides: 20. Germline V gives CDR1 MNHEY, CDR2 SMNVEV (reference sequence). Data came from immunoSEQ multiplex PCR; TCRdb stores just in-frame clones and leaves some out. The sample contains around 39,000 clones, 86% of which appear only once. Sequencing input: peripheral blood. This chain joins TRBV27 and TRBJ1-4; 10 positions agree with TRBD1. The receptor's source is a man aged 35-49 years with active COVID-19. CDR3 nucleotides: TGTGCCAGCGCACGACGGCGACAGGGGGCAGGGCCAAGCGAAAAACTGTTTTTT. Protein sequence: CASARRRQGAGPSEKLFF.